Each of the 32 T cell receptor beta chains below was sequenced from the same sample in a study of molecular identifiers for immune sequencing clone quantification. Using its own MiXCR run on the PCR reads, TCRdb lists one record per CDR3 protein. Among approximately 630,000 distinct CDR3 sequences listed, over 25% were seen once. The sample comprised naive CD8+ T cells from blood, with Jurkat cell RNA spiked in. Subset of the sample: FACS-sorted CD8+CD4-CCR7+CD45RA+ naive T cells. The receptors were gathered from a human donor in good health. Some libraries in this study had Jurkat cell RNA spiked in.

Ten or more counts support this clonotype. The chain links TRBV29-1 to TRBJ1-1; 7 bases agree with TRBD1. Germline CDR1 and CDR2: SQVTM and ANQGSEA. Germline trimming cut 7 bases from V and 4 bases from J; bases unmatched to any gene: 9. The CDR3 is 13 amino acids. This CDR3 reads CSGGGTDGTEAFF. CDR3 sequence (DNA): TGCAGCGGGGGGGGGACAGACGGCACTGAAGCTTTCTTT. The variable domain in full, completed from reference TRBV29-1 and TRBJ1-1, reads SAVISQKPSRDICQRGTSLTIQCQVDSQVTMMFWYRQQPGQSLTLIATANQGSEATYESGFVIDKFPISRPNLTFSTLTVSNMSPEDSSIYLCSGGGTDGTEAFFGQGTRLTVV.

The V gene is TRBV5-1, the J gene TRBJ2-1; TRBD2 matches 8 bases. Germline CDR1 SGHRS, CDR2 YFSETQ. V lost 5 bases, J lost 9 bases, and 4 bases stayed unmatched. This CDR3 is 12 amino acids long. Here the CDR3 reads CASSWTSSEQFF. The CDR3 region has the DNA TGCGCCAGCAGTTGGACTAGCAGTGAGCAGTTCTTC.

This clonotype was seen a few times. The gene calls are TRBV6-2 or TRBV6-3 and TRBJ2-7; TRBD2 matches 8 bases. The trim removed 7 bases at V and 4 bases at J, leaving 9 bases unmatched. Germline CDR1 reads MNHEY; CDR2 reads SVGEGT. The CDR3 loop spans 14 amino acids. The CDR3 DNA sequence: TGTGCCAGCACCCTTAGCGGGACCCAATACGAGCAGTACTTC. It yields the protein CASTLSGTQYEQYF.

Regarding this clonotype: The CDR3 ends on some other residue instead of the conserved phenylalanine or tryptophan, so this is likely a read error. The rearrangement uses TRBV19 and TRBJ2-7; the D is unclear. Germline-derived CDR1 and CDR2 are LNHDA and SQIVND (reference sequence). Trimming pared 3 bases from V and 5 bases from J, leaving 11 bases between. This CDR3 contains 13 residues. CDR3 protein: CASSISRIHEQYL. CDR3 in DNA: TGTGCCAGTAGTATCTCGCGTATCCACGAGCAGTACTTA.

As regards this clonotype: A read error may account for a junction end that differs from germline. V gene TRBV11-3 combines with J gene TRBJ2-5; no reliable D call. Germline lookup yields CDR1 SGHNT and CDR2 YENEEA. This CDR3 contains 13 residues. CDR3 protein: CASSSQHQEAQYF. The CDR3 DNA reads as TGTGCCAGCAGCTCACAACATCAAGAGGCCCAGTACTTC.

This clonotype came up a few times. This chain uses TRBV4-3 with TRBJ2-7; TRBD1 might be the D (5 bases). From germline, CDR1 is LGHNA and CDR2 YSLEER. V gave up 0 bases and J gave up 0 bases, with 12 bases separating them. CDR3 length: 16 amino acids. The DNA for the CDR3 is TGCGCCAGCAGCCAAGATTTGGGCAGGGTCTCCTACGAGCAGTACTTC. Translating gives CASSQDLGRVSYEQYF.

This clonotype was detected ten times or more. In nucleotides, the CDR3 is TGTGCCAGCAGGGGACAGGGAGTATGGGAGCAGTACTTC. It is translated as CASRGQGVWEQYF. The V gene is TRBV28, the J gene TRBJ2-7; 9 bases align to TRBD1. Losses at the gene ends were 6 bases for V and 7 bases for J; bases not matched to a gene: 7. The length of the CDR3 is 13 residues. Germline V gives CDR1 MDHEN, CDR2 SYDVKM.

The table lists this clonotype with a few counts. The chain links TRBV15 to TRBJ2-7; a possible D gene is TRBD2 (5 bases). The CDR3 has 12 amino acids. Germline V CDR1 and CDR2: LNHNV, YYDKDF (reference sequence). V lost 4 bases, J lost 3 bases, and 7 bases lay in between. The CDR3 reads CATSTSGYEQYF. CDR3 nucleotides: TGTGCCACCAGCACGAGCGGCTACGAGCAGTACTTC.

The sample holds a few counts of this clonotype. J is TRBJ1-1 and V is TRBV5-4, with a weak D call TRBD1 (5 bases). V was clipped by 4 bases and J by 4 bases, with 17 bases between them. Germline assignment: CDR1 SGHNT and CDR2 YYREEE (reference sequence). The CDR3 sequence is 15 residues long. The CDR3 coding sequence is TGTGCCAGCAGCCAAGAGACAGCTTTTGGCACTGAAGCTTTCTTT. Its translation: CASSQETAFGTEAFF.

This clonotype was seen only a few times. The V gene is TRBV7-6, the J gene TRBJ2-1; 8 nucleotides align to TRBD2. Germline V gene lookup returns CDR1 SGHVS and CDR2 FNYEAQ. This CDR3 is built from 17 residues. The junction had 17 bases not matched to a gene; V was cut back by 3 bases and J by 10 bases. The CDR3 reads CASSLEAGAGGFWEQFF. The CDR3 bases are TGTGCCAGCAGCTTGGAGGCGGGGGCGGGAGGTTTTTGGGAGCAGTTCTTC.

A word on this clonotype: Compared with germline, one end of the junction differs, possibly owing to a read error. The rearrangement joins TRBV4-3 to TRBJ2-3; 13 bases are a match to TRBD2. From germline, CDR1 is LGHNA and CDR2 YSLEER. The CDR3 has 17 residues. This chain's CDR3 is CAGSQGLAGEWTDTQYF. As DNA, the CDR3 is TGCGCCGGCAGCCAAGGACTAGCGGGAGAATGGACAGATACGCAGTATTTT.

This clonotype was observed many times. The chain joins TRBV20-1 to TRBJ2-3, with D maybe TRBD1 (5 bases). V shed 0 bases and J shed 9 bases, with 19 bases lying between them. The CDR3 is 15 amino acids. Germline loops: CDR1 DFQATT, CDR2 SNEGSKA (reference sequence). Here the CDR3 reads CSARDMGLDYITQYF. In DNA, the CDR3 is TGCAGTGCTAGAGATATGGGGCTCGATTATATCACGCAGTATTTT.

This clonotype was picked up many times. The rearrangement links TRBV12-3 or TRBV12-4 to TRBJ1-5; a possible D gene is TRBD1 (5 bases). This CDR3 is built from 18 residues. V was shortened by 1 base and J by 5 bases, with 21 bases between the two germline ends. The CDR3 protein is CASSLGGGLRNPHQPQHF. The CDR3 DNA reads TGTGCCAGCAGTTTAGGGGGGGGACTCAGAAATCCCCATCAGCCCCAGCATTTT.

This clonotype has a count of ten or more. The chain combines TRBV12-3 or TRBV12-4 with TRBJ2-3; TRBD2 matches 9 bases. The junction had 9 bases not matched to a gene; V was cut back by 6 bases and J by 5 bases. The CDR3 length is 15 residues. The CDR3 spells CASRGVAGVVDTQYF. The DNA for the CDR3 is TGTGCCAGCAGAGGGGTAGCGGGAGTAGTAGATACGCAGTATTTT.

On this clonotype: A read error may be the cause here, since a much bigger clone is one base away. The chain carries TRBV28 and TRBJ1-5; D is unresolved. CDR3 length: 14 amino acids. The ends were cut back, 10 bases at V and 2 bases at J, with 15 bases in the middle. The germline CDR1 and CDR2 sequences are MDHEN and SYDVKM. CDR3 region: CATGEMNGNQPQHF. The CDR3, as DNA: TGTGCCACCGGCGAGATGAACGGCAATCAGCCCCAGCATTTT. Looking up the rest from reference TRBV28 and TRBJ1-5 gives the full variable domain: DVKVTQSSRYLVKRTGEKVFLECVQDMDHENMFWYRQDPGLGLRLIYFSYDVKMKEKGDIPEGYSVSREKKERFSLILESASTNQTSMYLCATGEMNGNQPQHFGDGTRLSIL.

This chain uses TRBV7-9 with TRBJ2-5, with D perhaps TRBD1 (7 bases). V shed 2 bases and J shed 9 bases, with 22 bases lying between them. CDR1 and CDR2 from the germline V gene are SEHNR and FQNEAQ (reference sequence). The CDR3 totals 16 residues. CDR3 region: CASSLFRQGERESQYF. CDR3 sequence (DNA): TGTGCCAGCAGCTTATTTCGCCAGGGGGAACGGGAGTCCCAGTACTTC.

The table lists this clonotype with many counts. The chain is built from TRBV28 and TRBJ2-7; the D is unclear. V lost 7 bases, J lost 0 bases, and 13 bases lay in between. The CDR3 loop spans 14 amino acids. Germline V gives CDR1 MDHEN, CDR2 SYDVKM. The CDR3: CASTTPGSSYEQYF. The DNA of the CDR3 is TGTGCCAGCACCACGCCCGGGTCCTCCTACGAGCAGTACTTC.

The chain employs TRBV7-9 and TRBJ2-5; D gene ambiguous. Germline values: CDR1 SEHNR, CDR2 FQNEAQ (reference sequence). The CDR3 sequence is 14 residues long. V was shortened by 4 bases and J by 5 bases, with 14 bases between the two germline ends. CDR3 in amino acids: CASSSTWIEETQYF. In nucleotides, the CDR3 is TGTGCCAGCAGCTCGACTTGGATTGAGGAGACCCAGTACTTC.

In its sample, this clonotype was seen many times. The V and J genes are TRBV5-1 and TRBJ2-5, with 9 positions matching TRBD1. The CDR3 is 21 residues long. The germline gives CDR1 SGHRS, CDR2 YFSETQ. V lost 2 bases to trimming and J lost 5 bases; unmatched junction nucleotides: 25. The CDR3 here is CASSFDYTPGTGLGSMETQYF. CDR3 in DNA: TGCGCCAGCAGCTTCGACTATACCCCCGGGACAGGGCTAGGGAGTATGGAGACCCAGTACTTC.

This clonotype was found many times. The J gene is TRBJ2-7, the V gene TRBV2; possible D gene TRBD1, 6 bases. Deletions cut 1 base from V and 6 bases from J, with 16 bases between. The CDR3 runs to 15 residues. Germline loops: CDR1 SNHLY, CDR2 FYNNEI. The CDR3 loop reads CASSEVRTAPLEQYF. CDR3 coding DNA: TGTGCCAGCAGTGAAGTTAGGACAGCGCCCCTCGAGCAGTACTTC. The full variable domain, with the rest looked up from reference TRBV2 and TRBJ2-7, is EPEVTQTPSHQVTQMGQEVILRCVPISNHLYFYWYRQILGQKVEFLVSFYNNEISEKSEIFDDQFSVERPDGSNFTLKIRSTKLEDSAMYFCASSEVRTAPLEQYFGPGTRLTVT.

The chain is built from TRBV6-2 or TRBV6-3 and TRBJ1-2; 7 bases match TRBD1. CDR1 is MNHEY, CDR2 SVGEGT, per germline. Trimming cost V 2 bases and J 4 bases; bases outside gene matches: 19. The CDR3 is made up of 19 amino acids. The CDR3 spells CASSYRDEKTQGYGYGYTF. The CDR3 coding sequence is TGTGCCAGCAGTTACAGAGACGAAAAAACACAGGGGTACGGCTATGGCTACACCTTC.

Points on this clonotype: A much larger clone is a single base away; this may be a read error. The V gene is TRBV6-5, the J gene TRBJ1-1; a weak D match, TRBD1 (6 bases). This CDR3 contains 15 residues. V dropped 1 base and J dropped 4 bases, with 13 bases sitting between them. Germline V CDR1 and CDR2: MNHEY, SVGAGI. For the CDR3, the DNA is TGTGCCAGCAGTTACTACGGACAGATGAGCACTGAAGCTTTCTTT. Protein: CASSYYGQMSTEAFF.

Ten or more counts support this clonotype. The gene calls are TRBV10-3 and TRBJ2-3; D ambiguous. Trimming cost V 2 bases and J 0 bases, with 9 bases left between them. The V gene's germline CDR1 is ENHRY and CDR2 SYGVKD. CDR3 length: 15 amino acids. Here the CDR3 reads CAISEVTSSTDTQYF. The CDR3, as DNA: TGTGCCATCAGTGAGGTGACAAGTAGCACAGATACGCAGTATTTT.

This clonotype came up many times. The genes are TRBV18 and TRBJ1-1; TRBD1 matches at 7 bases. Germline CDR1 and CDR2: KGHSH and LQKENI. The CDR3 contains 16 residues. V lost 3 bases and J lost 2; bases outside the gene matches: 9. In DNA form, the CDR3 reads TGTGCCAGCTCACCCCTACCCGGGACAGAAAACACTGAAGCTTTCTTT. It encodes CASSPLPGTENTEAFF. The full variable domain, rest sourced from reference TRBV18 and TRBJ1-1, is NAGVMQNPRHLVRRRGQEARLRCSPMKGHSHVYWYRQLPEEGLKFMVYLQKENIIDESGMPKERFSAEFPKEGPSILRIQQVVRGDSAAYFCASSPLPGTENTEAFFGQGTRLTVV.

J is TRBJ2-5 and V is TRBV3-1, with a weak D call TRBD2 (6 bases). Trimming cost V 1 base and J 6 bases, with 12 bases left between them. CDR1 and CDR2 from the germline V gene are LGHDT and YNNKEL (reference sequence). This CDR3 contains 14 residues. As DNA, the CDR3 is TGTGCCAGCAGCCAAGTTCTGGGGGGACAGACCCAGTACTTC. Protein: CASSQVLGGQTQYF.

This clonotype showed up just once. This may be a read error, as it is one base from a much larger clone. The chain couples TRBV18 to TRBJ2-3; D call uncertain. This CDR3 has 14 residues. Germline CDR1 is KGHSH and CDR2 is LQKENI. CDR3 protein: CASSPGSEADMQYF. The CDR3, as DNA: TGTGCCAGCTCACCTGGGTCAGAAGCAGATATGCAGTATTTT.

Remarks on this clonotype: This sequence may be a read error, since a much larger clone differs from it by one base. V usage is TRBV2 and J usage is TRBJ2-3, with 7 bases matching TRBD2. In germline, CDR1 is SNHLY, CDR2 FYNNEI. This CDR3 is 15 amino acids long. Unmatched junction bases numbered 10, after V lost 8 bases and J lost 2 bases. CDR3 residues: CASGGGLFLTDTQYF. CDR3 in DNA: TGTGCCAGCGGTGGGGGACTATTCCTCACAGATACGCAGTATTTT.

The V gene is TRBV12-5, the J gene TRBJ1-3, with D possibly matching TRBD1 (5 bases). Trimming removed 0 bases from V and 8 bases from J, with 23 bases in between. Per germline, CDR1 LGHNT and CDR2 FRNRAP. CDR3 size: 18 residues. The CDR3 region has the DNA TGTGCTAGTGGTTTGGTACCCCCATCGGGGCTCGGGGGAGACACCATATATTTT. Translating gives CASGLVPPSGLGGDTIYF.

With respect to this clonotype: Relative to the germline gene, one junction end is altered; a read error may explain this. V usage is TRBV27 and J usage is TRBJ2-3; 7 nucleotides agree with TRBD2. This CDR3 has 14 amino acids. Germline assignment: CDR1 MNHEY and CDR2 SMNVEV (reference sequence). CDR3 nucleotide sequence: TGTACCAGCAGTTTATTGCGGGAGACAGATACGCAGTATTTT. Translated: CTSSLLRETDTQYF.

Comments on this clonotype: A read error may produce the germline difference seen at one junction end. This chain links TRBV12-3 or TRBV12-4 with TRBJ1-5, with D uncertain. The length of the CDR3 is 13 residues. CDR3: CAGSLASNQPQHF. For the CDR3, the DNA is TGTGCCGGCAGTTTAGCTAGCAATCAGCCCCAGCATTTT.

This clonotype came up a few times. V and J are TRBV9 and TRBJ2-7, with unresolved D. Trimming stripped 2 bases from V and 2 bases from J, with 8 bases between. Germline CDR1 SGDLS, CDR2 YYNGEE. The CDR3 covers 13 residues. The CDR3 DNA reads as TGTGCCAGCAGCGTTTCGCCAACCTACGAGCAGTACTTC. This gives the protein CASSVSPTYEQYF.

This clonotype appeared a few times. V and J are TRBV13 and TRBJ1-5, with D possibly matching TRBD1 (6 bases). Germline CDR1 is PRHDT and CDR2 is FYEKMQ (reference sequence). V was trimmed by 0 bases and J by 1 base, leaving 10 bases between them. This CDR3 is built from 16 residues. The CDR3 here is CASSLGGGRSNQPQHF. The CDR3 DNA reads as TGTGCCAGCAGCTTAGGAGGGGGTAGGAGCAATCAGCCCCAGCATTTT.